The 6 T cell receptor beta chains below come from one sample, sequenced in a study of shared clonotypes between healthy human individuals. TCRdb's copy holds only in-frame clones and misses some; the assay was immunoSEQ multiplex PCR. The sample carries some 2,100,000 clones, about 92% recorded once. In the naive CD8 group, cells lacked CD45RO and were positively selected for CCR7, so terminally differentiated effector memory CD45RA+ cells were left out. The specimen sequenced was naive CD8+ T cells from PBMCs. Receptors originate from a man aged 18 to 30 in good health. Some clones in this sample may be carry-over from other donors' samples.

The V gene is TRBV28, the J gene TRBJ1-1, with TRBD1 as a possible D gene (5 bases). The germline V gene encodes CDR1 MDHEN and CDR2 SYDVKM. The CDR3 consists of 15 residues. With 1 base removed from V and 10 bases from J, the gap between germline ends came to 19 bases. The CDR3 bases are TGTGCCAGCAGTTTATATCTGGGACGGTCCCCAGGAGCTTTCTTT. It is translated as CASSLYLGRSPGAFF.

This chain joins TRBV7-9 and TRBJ2-7, with D possibly being TRBD2 (5 bases). Germline V gene lookup returns CDR1 SEHNR and CDR2 FQNEAQ (reference sequence). V lost 6 bases, J lost 3 bases, and 9 bases lay in between. The CDR3 is made up of 12 amino acids. The CDR3 DNA is TGTGCCAGCAGATCTGGACTCTACGAGCAGTACTTC. Translated: CASRSGLYEQYF.

With respect to this clone: The sample holds other DNA sequences that translate to the same CDR3. The chain recombines TRBV7-2 with TRBJ2-1; 7 bases map to TRBD2. The trim removed 1 base at V and 4 bases at J, leaving 4 bases unmatched. The CDR3 spans 15 residues. CDR1 is SGHTA, CDR2 FQGNSA, per germline. The CDR3 coding sequence is TGTGCCAGCAGCTTAGGGGCTAGCGGTTACAATGAGCAGTTCTTC. Translating it yields CASSLGASGYNEQFF.

The chain couples TRBV11-3 to TRBJ2-3; D may be TRBD1 (5 bases). V was pared by 2 bases and J by 0 bases, with 12 bases between. The CDR3 is 16 residues long. Germline V CDR1 and CDR2: SGHNT, YENEEA. In nucleotides, the CDR3 is TGTGCCAGCAGCTTAAGGACAAGCCTTAGCACAGATACGCAGTATTTT. Translation gives CASSLRTSLSTDTQYF.

This chain uses TRBV28 with TRBJ1-5; 8 bases map to TRBD1. With V trimmed by 7 bases and J by 2 bases, 13 bases remained unmatched. This CDR3 is built from 17 residues. Per germline, CDR1 MDHEN and CDR2 SYDVKM. Here the CDR3 reads CASTTPDREKGNQPQHF. The CDR3 DNA is TGTGCCAGCACTACCCCGGACAGGGAAAAGGGCAATCAGCCCCAGCATTTT.

This sequence joins TRBV6-7 and TRBJ2-7; 9 bases map to TRBD2. TRBV6-7 is filed as an ORF, its function uncertain. This CDR3 is built from 15 residues. Losses at the gene ends were 0 bases for V and 2 bases for J; bases not matched to a gene: 2. This chain's CDR3 is CASSYSLAGTYEQYF. The CDR3 bases are TGTGCCAGCAGTTACTCGCTAGCGGGAACCTACGAGCAGTACTTC.